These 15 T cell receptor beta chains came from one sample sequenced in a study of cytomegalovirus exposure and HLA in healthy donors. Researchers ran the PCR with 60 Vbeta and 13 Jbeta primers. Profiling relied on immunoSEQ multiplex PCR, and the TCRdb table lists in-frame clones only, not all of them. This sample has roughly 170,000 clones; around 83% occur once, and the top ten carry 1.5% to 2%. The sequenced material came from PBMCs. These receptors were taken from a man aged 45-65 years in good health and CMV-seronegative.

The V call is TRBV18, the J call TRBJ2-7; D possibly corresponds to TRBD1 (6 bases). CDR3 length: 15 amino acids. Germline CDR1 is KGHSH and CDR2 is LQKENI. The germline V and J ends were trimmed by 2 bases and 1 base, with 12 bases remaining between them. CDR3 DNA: TGTGCCAGCTCACCAAGGGGGTCAACGTCCTACGAGCAGTACTTC. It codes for CASSPRGSTSYEQYF.

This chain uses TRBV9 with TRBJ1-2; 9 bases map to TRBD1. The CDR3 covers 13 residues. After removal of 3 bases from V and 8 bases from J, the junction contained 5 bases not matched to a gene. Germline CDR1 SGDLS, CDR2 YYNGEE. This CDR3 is CASSGTGGGGYTF. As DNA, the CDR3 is TGTGCCAGCAGCGGAACAGGGGGCGGCGGCTACACCTTC.

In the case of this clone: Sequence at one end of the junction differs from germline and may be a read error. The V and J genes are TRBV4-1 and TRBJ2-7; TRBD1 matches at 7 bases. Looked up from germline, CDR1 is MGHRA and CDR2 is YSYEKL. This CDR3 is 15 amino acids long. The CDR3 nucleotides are TGCGTCAGCAGCCAAGGCGACAGGGCATCCTACGAGCAGTACTTC. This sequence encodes CVSSQGDRASYEQYF.

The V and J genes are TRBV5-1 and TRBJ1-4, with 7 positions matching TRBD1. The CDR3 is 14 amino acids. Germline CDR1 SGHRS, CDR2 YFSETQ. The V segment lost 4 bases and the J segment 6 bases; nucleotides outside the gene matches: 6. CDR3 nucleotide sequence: TGCGCCAGCAGCCTCGGACAGGTATATGAAAAACTGTTTTTT. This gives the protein CASSLGQVYEKLFF.

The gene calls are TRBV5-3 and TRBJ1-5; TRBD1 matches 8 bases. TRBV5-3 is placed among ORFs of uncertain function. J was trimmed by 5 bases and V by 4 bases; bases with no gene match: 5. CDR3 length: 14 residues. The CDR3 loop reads CARSETTGDQPQHF. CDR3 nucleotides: TGTGCCAGAAGCGAAACGACAGGGGATCAGCCCCAGCATTTT.

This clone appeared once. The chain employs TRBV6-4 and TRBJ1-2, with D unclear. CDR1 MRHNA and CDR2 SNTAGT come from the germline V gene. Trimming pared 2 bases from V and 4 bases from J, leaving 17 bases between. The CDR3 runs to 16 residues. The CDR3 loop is CASSDLSVQKIYGYTF. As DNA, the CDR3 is TGTGCCAGCAGTGACCTATCTGTACAGAAAATCTATGGCTACACCTTC.

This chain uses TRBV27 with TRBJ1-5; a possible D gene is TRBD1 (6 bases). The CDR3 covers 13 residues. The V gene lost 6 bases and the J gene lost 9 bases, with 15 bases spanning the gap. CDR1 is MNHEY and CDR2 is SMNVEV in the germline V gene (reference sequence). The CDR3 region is CASRPNLGAPQHF. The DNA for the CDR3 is TGTGCCAGCAGACCCAACCTGGGGGCGCCCCAGCATTTT.

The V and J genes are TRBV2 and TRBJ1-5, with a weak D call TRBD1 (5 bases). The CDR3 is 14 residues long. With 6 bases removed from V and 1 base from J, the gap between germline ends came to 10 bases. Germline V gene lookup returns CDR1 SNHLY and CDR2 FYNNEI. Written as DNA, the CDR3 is TGTGCCAGCAGAGCGGGACCGAGCAATCAGCCCCAGCATTTT. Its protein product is CASRAGPSNQPQHF.

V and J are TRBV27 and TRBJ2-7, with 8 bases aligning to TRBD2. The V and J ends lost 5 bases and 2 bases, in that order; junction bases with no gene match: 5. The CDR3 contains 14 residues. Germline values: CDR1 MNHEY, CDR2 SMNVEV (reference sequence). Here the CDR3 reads CASSPRTSPYEQYF. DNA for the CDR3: TGTGCCAGCAGTCCCCGGACTAGCCCCTACGAGCAGTACTTC.

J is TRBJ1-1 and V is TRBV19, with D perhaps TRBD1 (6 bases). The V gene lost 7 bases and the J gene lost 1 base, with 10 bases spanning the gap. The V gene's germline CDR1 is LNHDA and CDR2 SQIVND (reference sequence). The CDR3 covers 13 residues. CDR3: CASIPDRNTEAFF. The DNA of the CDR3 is TGTGCCAGTATTCCGGACAGGAACACTGAAGCTTTCTTT. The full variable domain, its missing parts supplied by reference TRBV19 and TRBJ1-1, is DGGITQSPKYLFRKEGQNVTLSCEQNLNHDAMYWYRQDPGQGLRLIYYSQIVNDFQKGDIAEGYSVSREKKESFPLTVTSAQKNPTAFYLCASIPDRNTEAFFGQGTRLTVV.

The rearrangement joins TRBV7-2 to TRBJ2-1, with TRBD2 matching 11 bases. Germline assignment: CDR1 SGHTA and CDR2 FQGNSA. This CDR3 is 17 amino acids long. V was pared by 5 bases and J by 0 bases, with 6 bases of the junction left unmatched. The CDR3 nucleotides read TGTGCCAGCAGCCAATCTAGCGGGAGGCCCTCCTACAATGAGCAGTTCTTC. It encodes CASSQSSGRPSYNEQFF.

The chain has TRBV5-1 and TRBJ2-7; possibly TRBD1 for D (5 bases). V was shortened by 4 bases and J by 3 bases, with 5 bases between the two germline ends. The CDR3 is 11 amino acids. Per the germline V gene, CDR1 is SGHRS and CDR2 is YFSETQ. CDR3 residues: CASSRGYEQYF. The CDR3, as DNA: TGCGCCAGCAGCAGGGGCTACGAGCAGTACTTC.

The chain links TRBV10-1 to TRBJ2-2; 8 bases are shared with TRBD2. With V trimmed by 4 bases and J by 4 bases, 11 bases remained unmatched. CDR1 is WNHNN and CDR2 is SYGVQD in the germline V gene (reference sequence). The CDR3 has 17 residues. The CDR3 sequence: CASSVGPGGTFTGELFF. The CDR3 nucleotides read TGCGCCAGCAGTGTTGGGCCGGGAGGGACCTTCACCGGGGAGCTGTTTTTT.

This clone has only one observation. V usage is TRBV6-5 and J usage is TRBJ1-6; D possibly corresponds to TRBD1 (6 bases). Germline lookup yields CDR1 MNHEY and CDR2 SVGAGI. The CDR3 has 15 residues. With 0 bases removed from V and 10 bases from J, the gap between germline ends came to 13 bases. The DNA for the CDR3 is TGTGCCAGCAGTTACTCCAAACAGGGTCTCTCACCCCTCCACTTT. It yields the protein CASSYSKQGLSPLHF.

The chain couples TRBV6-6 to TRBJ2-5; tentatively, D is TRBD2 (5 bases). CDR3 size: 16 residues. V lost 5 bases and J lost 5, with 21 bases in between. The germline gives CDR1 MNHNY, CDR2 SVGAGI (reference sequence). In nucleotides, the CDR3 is TGTGCCAGCAGTCGGGAACCCCGACTCCGTATGGAGACCCAGTACTTC. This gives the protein CASSREPRLRMETQYF.